The 13 T cell receptor beta chains in this list originate from one sample, sequenced in a study of OX40 agonist ivuxolimab in advanced cancers. Repertoires were generated with immunoSEQ multiplex PCR, while TCRdb's copy carries only in-frame clones and drops some. Here the sample spans fewer than 65,000 clones, about 90% being singletons. The specimen was CD4+ or CD8+ T cells sorted from blood, collected in a trial of the OX40 agonist ivuxolimab. These receptors came from an adult with an advanced solid tumor such as melanoma, head and neck, liver or kidney cancer.

The rearrangement uses TRBV28 and TRBJ2-3, with TRBD1 matching 8 bases. Germline V gene lookup returns CDR1 MDHEN and CDR2 SYDVKM. This CDR3 comprises 16 residues. Losses at the gene ends were 3 bases for V and 3 bases for J; bases not matched to a gene: 8. The CDR3 protein is CASSFSTGGRTDTQYF. CDR3 nucleotide sequence: TGTGCCAGCAGTTTCTCTACAGGGGGAAGAACAGATACGCAGTATTTT.

V and J are TRBV10-3 and TRBJ2-1; D is undetermined. Germline V gene data show CDR1 as ENHRY and CDR2 as SYGVKD. The CDR3 contains 11 residues. Trimming took off 1 base at V and 5 bases at J, with 0 bases between the two ends. The CDR3 sequence: CAISEYNEQFF. CDR3 sequence (DNA): TGTGCCATCAGTGAGTACAATGAGCAGTTCTTC.

The J gene is TRBJ2-3, the V gene TRBV19, with D perhaps matching TRBD1 or TRBD2 (5 bases each). The CDR3 is made up of 14 amino acids. V lost 3 bases and J lost 4, with 11 bases in between. Germline V gene data show CDR1 as LNHDA and CDR2 as SQIVND (reference sequence). CDR3 sequence (DNA): TGTGCCAGTAGTATCTCGGGGACGGCAGATACGCAGTATTTT. Its protein product is CASSISGTADTQYF. The complete variable domain, with remaining parts taken from reference TRBV19 and TRBJ2-3, reads DGGITQSPKYLFRKEGQNVTLSCEQNLNHDAMYWYRQDPGQGLRLIYYSQIVNDFQKGDIAEGYSVSREKKESFPLTVTSAQKNPTAFYLCASSISGTADTQYFGPGTRLTVL.

The rearrangement joins TRBV27 to TRBJ2-7; the D is unclear. Trimming removed 5 bases from V and 5 bases from J, with 16 bases in between. The germline gives CDR1 MNHEY, CDR2 SMNVEV (reference sequence). The CDR3 loop spans 14 amino acids. The CDR3 bases are TGTGCCAGCAGTAGAGGACGGTTAAGGGACGAGCAGTACTTC. Protein product: CASSRGRLRDEQYF.

The chain joins TRBV27 to TRBJ1-4; 7 bases map to TRBD1. The germline gives CDR1 MNHEY, CDR2 SMNVEV (reference sequence). The CDR3 is 16 residues long. V was clipped by 5 bases and J by 4 bases; unmatched bases: 10. CDR3 DNA sequence: TGTGCCAGCAGTCCAGACAGGGTGGCGTATAATGAAAAACTGTTTTTT. Its protein product is CASSPDRVAYNEKLFF.

V usage is TRBV5-6 and J usage is TRBJ2-4; a possible D gene is TRBD1 (6 bases). Trimming shortened V by 6 bases and J by 0 bases, and 10 bases separated the two germline ends. Germline CDR1 SGHDT, CDR2 YYEEEE. The CDR3 spans 14 residues. CDR3 coding DNA: TGTGCCAGCACGCAGGGGAGAGCCAAAAACATTCAGTACTTC. Its translation: CASTQGRAKNIQYF.

The chain couples TRBV5-1 to TRBJ1-2, with D possibly being TRBD1 (6 bases). CDR3 length: 16 residues. The germline V gene has CDR1 SGHRS and CDR2 YFSETQ. The germline V and J ends were trimmed by 5 bases and 0 bases, with 17 bases remaining between them. The CDR3 nucleotides read TGCGCCAGCAGACCATTTCCCGGGACATCTAACTATGGCTACACCTTC. Amino acids: CASRPFPGTSNYGYTF.

The chain recombines TRBV7-3 with TRBJ1-5; perhaps TRBD1 as D (5 bases). Germline values: CDR1 SGHTA, CDR2 FQGTGA. The CDR3 runs 15 residues. Trimming cost V 2 bases and J 3 bases, with 11 bases left between them. CDR3 amino acids: CASSLHGGNNQPQHF. The DNA of the CDR3 is TGTGCCAGCAGCTTACATGGGGGTAACAATCAGCCCCAGCATTTT.

V and J are TRBV5-4 and TRBJ2-3; D is perhaps TRBD2 (6 bases). The CDR3 runs 15 residues. Trimming stripped 4 bases from V and 2 bases from J, with 14 bases between. Germline CDR1 SGHNT, CDR2 YYREEE (reference sequence). The CDR3 loop reads CASSLQPSVTDTQYF. The DNA of the CDR3 is TGTGCCAGCAGCCTTCAGCCTAGCGTCACAGATACGCAGTATTTT. Full variable domain (missing parts from reference TRBV5-4 and TRBJ2-3): ETGVTQSPTHLIKTRGQQVTLRCSSQSGHNTVSWYQQALGQGPQFIFQYYREEENGRGNFPPRFSGLQFPNYSSELNVNALELDDSALYLCASSLQPSVTDTQYFGPGTRLTVL.

The chain joins TRBV2 to TRBJ1-5; no clear D. Germline CDR1 and CDR2: SNHLY and FYNNEI. This CDR3 spans 14 amino acids. V gave up 3 bases and J gave up 0 bases, with 6 bases separating them. The CDR3 nucleotides are TGTGCCAGCAGTGATAACCATAGCAATCAGCCCCAGCATTTT. This gives the protein CASSDNHSNQPQHF.

V is TRBV7-2 and J is TRBJ2-3; D gene unclear. V gave up 6 bases and J gave up 5 bases, with 9 bases separating them. CDR3 length: 12 amino acids. Germline-derived CDR1 and CDR2 are SGHTA and FQGNSA. The CDR3 loop is CASRSSGDTQYF. DNA of the CDR3: TGTGCCAGCAGGTCCAGTGGAGATACGCAGTATTTT.

The chain carries TRBV6-6 and TRBJ2-7; D might be TRBD1 (6 bases). The CDR3 runs to 14 residues. CDR1 and CDR2 from the germline V gene are MNHNY and SVGAGI (reference sequence). Trimming removed 4 bases from V and 2 bases from J, with 12 bases in between. CDR3: CASSLEGQAYEQYF. CDR3 DNA sequence: TGTGCCAGCAGTTTAGAGGGACAAGCCTACGAGCAGTACTTC.

J is TRBJ2-1 and V is TRBV28; D is possibly TRBD2 (6 bases). This CDR3 spans 16 amino acids. Trimming took 8 bases from V and 7 from J, leaving 24 bases between them. Germline-derived CDR1 and CDR2 are MDHEN and SYDVKM. The CDR3 loop reads CASGGVHGGVGNEQFF. CDR3 DNA: TGTGCCAGCGGAGGGGTACATGGGGGAGTAGGAAATGAGCAGTTCTTC.